The clone carrying this TCR beta chain was observed many times. These data come from a study of T cells in Graves' hyperthyroidism and ophthalmopathy. The TCR beta CDR3 regions underwent amplification using RNA transcripts as the source. The TCR CDR3 was amplified in a first-round RT-PCR using the HTBI primer set. TCRdb itself ran the multiplex PCR reads through MiXCR, one entry per CDR3 protein. The sample has hundreds of thousands of distinct CDR3 sequences; approximately 15% are singletons. The source is a woman in her thirties or forties with Graves' ophthalmopathy. Specimen: blood.

CDR3 nucleotide sequence: TGTGCCAGCAGCCGGACCGCCTCTGGAAACACCATATATTTT. Translation gives CASSRTASGNTIYF. The rearrangement joins TRBV7-9 to TRBJ1-3; D call uncertain. This CDR3 region has 14 residues. CDR1 is SEHNR and CDR2 is FQNEAQ in the germline V gene (reference sequence). The V end was cut by 5 bases, the J end by 0 bases, with 8 bases between. The whole variable domain, filled in from reference TRBV7-9 and TRBJ1-3, reads DTGVSQNPRHKITKRGQNVTFRCDPISEHNRLYWYRQTLGQGPEFLTYFQNEAQLEKSRLLSDRFSAERPKGSFSTLEIQRTEQGDSAMYLCASSRTASGNTIYFGEGSWLTVV.